The present T cell receptor (beta chain) was sequenced within a study of CD39 and CD103 CD8 tumor-infiltrating T cells. Across the whole study: Repertoire comparisons were shown for four patients, including a melanoma patient.

Genomic DNA came from around 10,000 to 100,000 sorted cells per subset. Sequenced by immunoSEQ multiplex PCR; TCRdb stores in-frame clones only, minus some. The table lists around 7,400 clones, more than 60% of them singletons. Germline lookup yields CDR1 MNHEY and CDR2 SMNVEV (reference sequence). Trimming cost V 6 bases and J 6 bases; bases outside gene matches: 4. The CDR3 loop spans 14 amino acids. No therapy was ongoing when samples were collected. CD8+CD4-CD45RA- cells, CCR7-positive or negative, formed the memory CD8 sort. Sequencing was carried out using CD8+ T cells sorted from blood. Subset reported: total memory CD8 T cells (CD45RA-CCR7+/-) from blood or uninvolved lymph node. This TCR derives from a human donor with head and neck squamous cell carcinoma. The rearrangement uses TRBV27 and TRBJ2-3, with 12 nucleotides matching TRBD2. This chain's CDR3 is CASRLAGGRDTQYF. The CDR3 DNA reads TGTGCCAGCAGACTAGCGGGAGGTCGGGATACGCAGTATTTT.